The source of this T cell receptor (beta chain) is a study of blood T cell repertoires in COVID-19 (TCRdb year 2020). As for the study more broadly: Samples covering the acute and convalescent phases of COVID-19 were provided by collaborators in the United States, Italy and Spain. Nearly every sample came with metadata listing a de-identified subject ID, COVID-19 status, age in years and sex. The samples were drawn from two sources: the first 160 participants of the ongoing ImmuneRACE study, and 1,254 subjects contributed by 6 global collaborators. The material from the prospective study consisted of cDNA or gDNA derived from T cells, B-cell-depleted T cells, or PBMCs. HLA class I and class II types, where available, came from metadata supplied by the sample provider rather than from assay-based typing. A freely available public database, intended as a resource for researchers studying the immune response to SARS-CoV-2, is where the repertoires were released. Subjects who had been exposed to COVID-19, were actively infected with it, or had recovered from it provided the deeply sampled blood TCRbeta repertoires that made up the dataset. Summary of the overall study and its limitations: How much clinical and demographic metadata was included differed by source and by participant, and the metadata was provided uncurated.

At one collaborating source in Seattle, patients were enrolled during active infection and were followed longitudinally through the course of disease. Each collaborating institution followed its own protocols to collect whole blood in K2EDTA tubes. For TCRbeta analysis, collaborator samples were shipped as frozen whole blood, as isolated PBMCs, or as DNA extracted from either sample type. V is pared back by 2 bases and J by 5 bases, with 17 bases lying between the germline termini. Taken from the germline V gene, the CDR1 and CDR2 loops are SGHVS and FQNEAQ. The CDR3 starts with the cysteine, ends with the phenylalanine, and has 16 residues. The only DNA kept is the CDR3, 48 bases in frame from the first base. Notes on this clone: What antigen it recognizes has not been identified. Per-base quality was not reported, and no clone a single base away is much larger than it.

TCRbeta CDR3 regions were amplified from genomic DNA using the immunoSEQ Assay, a bias-controlled multiplex PCR. Regarding the original processing steps: Within the assay, amplification of reference gene primers was used to estimate how many nucleated cells each sample contained. To quantify the absolute abundance of each unique TCRbeta CDR3 rearrangement, sequence reads were collapsed and filtered. For each sample, productive Simpson clonality was calculated by taking the square root of Simpson's diversity index across productive rearrangements. TCRdb holds this immuneACCESS table with in-frame rearrangements only. Some clones are missing; in checked studies, unresolved V genes explain under half, and the rest has no known cause. That table gives V, J and clone size, and the DNA gave D and trimming. The sample table lists under 400,000 clones, about 91% of them with a count of one. The top ten constitute 1.5% to 2% of the sample.

This sequence originates from a woman between 25 and 40 years old with COVID-19, enrolled during active disease. The V and J segments used are TRBV7-8 and TRBJ2-3; the D gene lacks a confident call. Sequenced: peripheral blood. The CDR3: CASSLSVDALVDTQYF. The nucleotide sequence reads TGTGCCAGCAGCTTATCGGTGGATGCCCTAGTAGATACGCAGTATTTT. Reference TRBV7-8 and TRBJ2-3 proteins supply the regions before and after the CDR3; the full variable domain is: GAGVSQSPRYKVAKRGQDVALRCDPISGHVSLFWYQQALGQGPEFLTYFQNEAQLDKSGLPSDRFFAERPEGSVSTLKIQRTQQEDSAVYLCASSLSVDALVDTQYFGPGTRLTVL.